Sequencing of this TCR beta chain was carried out in a study of post-analysis software for immune sequencing data. Findings of the study overall: Five or six TRBV segments, TRBV5-6, TRBV5-1 and TRBV20-1 among them, were found more frequent in patients than controls. The study found significantly lower normalized Chao1 diversity in multiple sclerosis patients than in controls.

There are 14 residues in the CDR3. The V and J ends lost 4 bases and 11 bases, in that order; junction bases with no gene match: 13. Germline values: CDR1 MNHEY, CDR2 SVGAGI. In regard to this clonotype: What it binds is not known.

The authors incorporated unique molecular identifiers into the TCR beta cDNA libraries. TCRdb passed the PCR reads through MiXCR, listing each CDR3 protein once. The top ten clones hold around 10% of a sample with fewer than 600,000 distinct CDR3 sequences, roughly 46% of them seen once. What was sequenced was blood. This sequence originates from a girl between 10 and 17 years old with multiple sclerosis. The V gene is TRBV6-5, the J gene TRBJ1-1; 7 bases line up with TRBD1. In DNA, the CDR3 is TGTGCCAGCAGTTGGGAAGCCGACAGGGCGAGGGCTTTCTTT. Protein product: CASSWEADRARAFF.